A single sample is the source of the 12 T cell receptor beta chains below, sequenced in a study of T cell responses to AZD1222 COVID-19 vaccine. Method: immunoSEQ multiplex PCR; TCRdb's copy keeps in-frame clones and lacks some. The sample includes about 110,000 clones, 88% of them seen just once. The sample was peripheral blood, taken on day 0 of AZD1222 vaccination. The origin of the receptors is an adult in good health.

This clone was found once. This chain connects TRBV19 to TRBJ1-5; 9 nucleotides match TRBD1. This CDR3 contains 16 residues. Germline V lookup: CDR1 LNHDA, CDR2 SQIVND (reference sequence). The V and J ends lost 3 bases and 2 bases, in that order; junction bases with no gene match: 5. CDR3 residues: CASSIGTGSGNQPQHF. The CDR3 region has the DNA TGTGCCAGTAGTATCGGGACAGGGTCTGGCAATCAGCCCCAGCATTTT.

The chain couples TRBV27 to TRBJ2-6; 8 bases match TRBD1. V shed 7 bases and J 3 bases; nucleotides not matched to a gene: 8. This CDR3 spans 16 amino acids. CDR1 is MNHEY and CDR2 is SMNVEV in the germline V gene (reference sequence). The CDR3 is CASTKDRAGGANVLTF. CDR3 coding DNA: TGTGCCAGCACCAAGGACAGGGCGGGTGGGGCCAACGTCCTGACTTTC.

This clone was detected once. The rearrangement joins TRBV11-2 to TRBJ2-7; D perhaps matches TRBD2 (5 bases). Trimming left V 2 bases short and J 0 bases short, with 20 bases between. This CDR3 comprises 18 residues. The V gene's germline CDR1 is SGHAT and CDR2 FQNNGV. CDR3 coding DNA: TGTGCCAGCAGCTTATTCGTTGGGAATCCTACTAGCTCCTACGAGCAGTACTTC. It yields the protein CASSLFVGNPTSSYEQYF.

The gene calls are TRBV27 and TRBJ2-1, with D unresolved. There are 12 residues in the CDR3. Looked up from germline, CDR1 is MNHEY and CDR2 is SMNVEV (reference sequence). V was pared by 3 bases and J by 9 bases, with 9 bases between. CDR3 sequence: CASSFPASEQFF. CDR3 DNA sequence: TGTGCCAGCAGTTTTCCGGCGAGTGAGCAGTTCTTC.

V and J are TRBV7-9 and TRBJ1-2, with 11 bases matching TRBD1. From germline, CDR1 is SEHNR and CDR2 FQNEAQ (reference sequence). This CDR3 has 14 amino acids. With 3 bases clipped from V and 8 bases from J, the junction kept 5 bases outside the gene matches. The CDR3 region is CASSFRDRGTGYTF. The CDR3, as DNA: TGTGCCAGCAGCTTCCGGGACAGGGGGACGGGCTACACCTTC.

The chain recombines TRBV27 with TRBJ2-4; D might be TRBD1 (5 bases). The CDR3 covers 16 residues. The V end lost 5 bases, the J end lost 1 base, and 15 bases lay between the germline ends. Per the germline V gene, CDR1 is MNHEY and CDR2 is SMNVEV (reference sequence). The CDR3 spells CASSQPNRLAKNIQYF. The CDR3 DNA reads as TGTGCCAGCAGTCAGCCCAACAGGTTGGCCAAAAACATTCAGTACTTC.

This chain links TRBV4-1 with TRBJ1-2; perhaps TRBD1 as D (5 bases). V gave up 3 bases and J gave up 6 bases, with 14 bases separating them. This CDR3 has 14 residues. The germline V gene encodes CDR1 MGHRA and CDR2 YSYEKL. CDR3 sequence: CASSHAPPGNGYTF. The CDR3 bases are TGCGCCAGCAGCCACGCCCCGCCAGGGAATGGCTACACCTTC.

The chain couples TRBV9 to TRBJ2-2; D gene unclear. Germline CDR1 and CDR2: SGDLS and YYNGEE. Trimming shortened V by 0 bases and J by 3 bases, and 6 bases separated the two germline ends. The CDR3 is 14 amino acids. The CDR3 coding sequence is TGTGCCAGCAGCGTAGGGTGGGACACCGGGGAGCTGTTTTTT. This encodes CASSVGWDTGELFF.

V is TRBV5-1 and J is TRBJ1-2; 10 positions match TRBD1. The CDR3 covers 14 residues. Germline V lookup: CDR1 SGHRS, CDR2 YFSETQ. J lost 5 bases, V lost 4 bases, and 5 bases had no gene match. The CDR3 here is CASSQGQGKYGYTF. CDR3 bases: TGCGCCAGCAGCCAGGGACAGGGGAAATATGGCTACACCTTC.

This rearrangement joins TRBV3-1 (or the pseudogene TRBV3-2) to TRBJ1-5, with a weak D call TRBD1 (5 bases). The CDR3 runs 14 residues. In germline, CDR1 is LGHDT, CDR2 YNNKEL (reference sequence). V lost 4 bases and J 4 bases, leaving 11 bases between the germline ends. The CDR3 is CASSPGTSNQPQHF. CDR3 nucleotide sequence: TGTGCCAGCAGCCCCGGGACTTCTAATCAGCCCCAGCATTTT.

The chain links TRBV5-1 to TRBJ1-1; D unclear. Per germline, CDR1 SGHRS and CDR2 YFSETQ. The CDR3 totals 13 residues. V lost 4 bases and J 2 bases, leaving 9 bases between the germline ends. The CDR3 here is CASSLQINTEAFF. Written as DNA, the CDR3 is TGCGCCAGCAGCCTCCAAATAAACACTGAAGCTTTCTTT.

This clone was seen once. J is TRBJ1-2 and V is TRBV7-6; D may be TRBD1 (5 bases). Germline lookup yields CDR1 SGHVS and CDR2 FNYEAQ. The CDR3 length is 13 residues. The germline V and J ends were trimmed by 5 bases and 1 base, with 8 bases remaining between them. This CDR3 is CASSQDSNYGYTF. CDR3 DNA sequence: TGTGCCAGCAGCCAAGACAGTAACTATGGCTACACCTTC. The whole variable domain, filled in from reference TRBV7-6 and TRBJ1-2, reads GAGVSQSPRYKVTKRGQDVALRCDPISGHVSLYWYRQALGQGPEFLTYFNYEAQQDKSGLPNDRFSAERPEGSISTLTIQRTEQRDSAMYRCASSQDSNYGYTFGSGTRLTVV.